The present T cell receptor (beta chain) was sequenced within a study of Graves' ophthalmopathy and Graves' hyperthyroidism. This clonotype occurred many times. Its antigen is unknown. This CDR3 is built from 16 residues. Germline lookup yields CDR1 MNHNS and CDR2 SASEGT. The V end was cut by 2 bases, the J end by 3 bases, with 16 bases between. The sequenced template was RNA, covering the TCR beta CDR3 region. First-round RT-PCR employed HTBI primers, with a second-round multiplex PCR after it. MiXCR was run by TCRdb on the multiplex PCR reads, yielding one entry per CDR3 protein. This table has fewer than 600,000 distinct CDR3 sequences, around 14% appearing once. Findings and caveats of the study: Ophthalmopathy progression prediction by the model yielded a sensitivity of roughly 67% and a specificity of approximately 72%.

The V and J genes are TRBV6-1 and TRBJ2-5, with D perhaps matching TRBD1 or TRBD2 (5 bases each). The receptor's source is a woman aged 25 to 45 with Graves' ophthalmopathy. The specimen was blood. CDR3 sequence reads: CASSEISGRAKETQYF. The CDR3 bases are TGTGCCAGCAGTGAAATCAGCGGCAGGGCGAAAGAGACCCAGTACTTC.